The 16 T cell receptor beta chains below were found in one sample sequenced in a study of lymphopenia after photon versus proton radiotherapy. Using immunoSEQ multiplex PCR, the repertoire was profiled, and TCRdb retains in-frame clones only, with some absent. This sample has 55,000 to 70,000 clones, with 85% to 90% found just once. Source: peripheral blood, taken from a patient treated with proton-based radiotherapy. These receptors all stem from a man older than 75 with esophageal cancer.

The genes are TRBV19 and TRBJ2-2; no definite D call. CDR1 and CDR2 (germline): LNHDA, SQIVND (reference sequence). V gave up 10 bases and J gave up 4 bases, with 13 bases separating them. The CDR3 totals 13 residues. CDR3 region: CATARKRTGELFF. In DNA form, the CDR3 reads TGTGCCACCGCCCGGAAACGCACCGGGGAGCTGTTTTTT.

The V gene is TRBV5-6, the J gene TRBJ2-7; 10 bases align to TRBD1. The V segment lost 5 bases and the J segment 4 bases; nucleotides outside the gene matches: 6. The CDR3 has 14 residues. Germline CDR1 and CDR2: SGHDT and YYEEEE. In DNA form, the CDR3 reads TGTGCCAGCAGGAAGACAGGGGGCTTATACGAGCAGTACTTC. This sequence encodes CASRKTGGLYEQYF.

V is TRBV9 and J is TRBJ2-5, with 7 bases aligning to TRBD1. V trimming: 0 bases; J trimming: 5 bases; junction bases outside the gene matches: 10. Per the germline V gene, CDR1 is SGDLS and CDR2 is YYNGEE. This CDR3 comprises 16 residues. The CDR3 is CASSVGLRGRDETQYF. In DNA form, the CDR3 reads TGTGCCAGCAGCGTAGGATTGAGGGGGCGCGATGAGACCCAGTACTTC.

There are a few counts of this clone. The chain employs TRBV13 and TRBJ1-2; D gene unclear. Per the germline V gene, CDR1 is PRHDT and CDR2 is FYEKMQ (reference sequence). This CDR3 region has 13 residues. V was cut by 2 bases and J by 8 bases, with 12 bases left in between. The CDR3 sequence: CASSLSARPGYTF. In DNA, the CDR3 is TGTGCCAGCAGCTTAAGTGCCCGTCCGGGCTACACCTTC.

The V and J genes are TRBV20-1 and TRBJ1-2; perhaps TRBD1 as D (5 bases). The V end lost 6 bases, the J end lost 5 bases, and 7 bases lay between the germline ends. CDR1 and CDR2 from the germline V gene are DFQATT and SNEGSKA (reference sequence). This CDR3 spans 10 amino acids. This chain's CDR3 is CSARQYGYTF. CDR3 nucleotides: TGCAGTGCCAGACAGTATGGCTACACCTTC.

V and J are TRBV4-3 and TRBJ1-1, with D unclear. The germline CDR1 and CDR2 sequences are LGHNA and YSLEER. The CDR3 is 15 residues long. Deletions cut 0 bases from V and 6 bases from J, with 14 bases between. CDR3 in DNA: TGCGCCAGCAGCCAAGACCGGTTTTCAACCCCTGAAGCTTTCTTT. It encodes CASSQDRFSTPEAFF.

The V call is TRBV29-1, the J call TRBJ2-7; the D gene is possibly TRBD1 (6 bases). Trimming took 3 bases from V and 0 from J, leaving 9 bases between them. Germline CDR1 SQVTM, CDR2 ANQGSEA. The CDR3 extends over 13 amino acids. The CDR3 DNA follows: TGCAGCGTTGAGGGACAAGCCTCCTACGAGCAGTACTTC. Its translation: CSVEGQASYEQYF.

V gene TRBV9 combines with J gene TRBJ1-2; D remains unclear. Germline CDR1 reads SGDLS; CDR2 reads YYNGEE. CDR3 length: 14 amino acids. V was pared by 1 base and J by 0 bases, with 7 bases between. The CDR3 nucleotides read TGTGCCAGCAGCGTACTAGGTTCTAACTATGGCTACACCTTC. Translated: CASSVLGSNYGYTF.

This clone was seen once. This chain connects TRBV4-1 to TRBJ1-4, with 9 bases matching TRBD1. V shed 3 bases and J 10 bases; nucleotides not matched to a gene: 9. This CDR3 contains 15 residues. From germline, CDR1 is MGHRA and CDR2 YSYEKL. CDR3: CASSQAHRGRTKLFF. The CDR3 DNA reads TGCGCCAGCAGCCAGGCTCACAGGGGGCGGACAAAACTGTTTTTT.

The chain couples TRBV9 to TRBJ1-3; TRBD1 might be the D (6 bases). V dropped 3 bases and J dropped 4 bases, with 14 bases sitting between them. This CDR3 comprises 15 residues. Germline V gene sequence: CDR1 SGDLS, CDR2 YYNGEE. For the CDR3, the DNA is TGTGCCAGCAGCGAACAGGGAGTGGAGGGAAACACCATATATTTT. Translated, it gives CASSEQGVEGNTIYF.

The genes are TRBV10-1 and TRBJ2-7; D might be TRBD1 (6 bases). V was cut by 1 base and J by 5 bases, with 9 bases left in between. The CDR3 length is 13 residues. CDR1 WNHNN and CDR2 SYGVQD come from the germline V gene (reference sequence). CDR3 in DNA: TGCGCCAGCAGTGAGTTGAGGGGGAACGAGCAGTACTTC. Translated, it gives CASSELRGNEQYF.

This chain links TRBV29-1 with TRBJ1-1; TRBD1 might be the D (6 bases). Looked up from germline, CDR1 is SQVTM and CDR2 is ANQGSEA. Trimming cost V 1 base and J 5 bases, with 14 bases left between them. CDR3 size: 14 residues. The CDR3 DNA is TGCAGCGTTGAAGTGGGGGCCCTGGGTACTGAAGCTTTCTTT. Amino acid sequence: CSVEVGALGTEAFF.

The chain links TRBV7-9 to TRBJ2-2, with D unresolved. Trimming shortened V by 2 bases and J by 6 bases, and 4 bases separated the two germline ends. Germline V gene sequence: CDR1 SEHNR, CDR2 FQNEAQ (reference sequence). This CDR3 is built from 12 residues. The CDR3 bases are TGTGCCAGCAGCTTACCGGCCGGGGAGCTGTTTTTT. It codes for CASSLPAGELFF.

J is TRBJ1-4 and V is TRBV21-1; whether TRBD1, the table's D call, matches the DNA was not checked. TRBV21-1 has pseudogene status. CDR3 length: 17 residues. CDR3 amino acids: CASSKVSIGRQGEKLFF. CDR3 coding DNA: TGTGCCAGCAGCAAAGTGAGTATAGGGAGACAGGGTGAAAAACTGTTTTTT.

This chain uses TRBV6-1 with TRBJ1-2; TRBD1 might be the D (6 bases). CDR1 and CDR2 from the germline V gene are MNHNS and SASEGT. The V gene lost 4 bases and the J gene lost 1 base, with 16 bases spanning the gap. The CDR3 extends over 16 amino acids. CDR3 sequence reads: CASSGPLEGGNYGYTF. The CDR3 coding sequence is TGTGCCAGCAGTGGTCCACTGGAAGGGGGTAACTATGGCTACACCTTC.

V usage is TRBV7-8 and J usage is TRBJ2-2, with TRBD1 identical over 9 bases. Germline CDR1 SGHVS, CDR2 FQNEAQ. The CDR3 consists of 17 residues. With 1 base clipped from V and 4 bases from J, the junction kept 7 bases outside the gene matches. The CDR3 is CASSLGRQGVRTGELFF. Written as DNA, the CDR3 is TGTGCCAGCAGCTTAGGGCGACAGGGGGTCCGCACCGGGGAGCTGTTTTTT. Filled out from reference TRBV7-8 and TRBJ2-2, the complete variable domain reads GAGVSQSPRYKVAKRGQDVALRCDPISGHVSLFWYQQALGQGPEFLTYFQNEAQLDKSGLPSDRFFAERPEGSVSTLKIQRTQQEDSAVYLCASSLGRQGVRTGELFFGEGSRLTVL.